This T cell receptor (beta chain) was sequenced during a study of T cells in Graves' hyperthyroidism and ophthalmopathy. The wider study: At initial diagnosis, before any treatment had begun, peripheral blood was obtained.

General observations from the study: The model foresaw ophthalmopathy a median around 6.4 months prior to onset.

From germline, CDR1 is SNHLY and CDR2 FYNNEI. The V segment lost 0 bases and the J segment 0 bases; nucleotides outside the gene matches: 10. This CDR3 is built from 19 residues. This clonotype appeared many times. Its target is not known. Amplified TCR beta CDR3 regions came from RNA transcripts. Primed by the HTBI set, a first-round RT-PCR was run on the TCR CDR3. TCRdb called the multiplex PCR reads again in MiXCR, with one record for every CDR3 protein. This sample yields about 360,000 distinct CDR3 sequences, of which 15% to 18% are seen a single time; about a quarter belongs to the top ten. Exclusion of patients followed from uncontrolled infection, other autoimmune disease, pregnancy or lactation. The blood sample was taken at first hyperthyroidism diagnosis, before any ophthalmopathy symptoms.

The source material was blood. This sequence originates from a woman in her late teens or twenties with Graves' hyperthyroidism that later progressed to Graves' ophthalmopathy. The chain has TRBV2 and TRBJ2-4, with TRBD2 matching over 8 bases. The CDR3 DNA reads TGTGCCAGCAGTGAAGCGCTTCGTTATCTAGCGGGAGCCAAAAACATTCAGTACTTC. Protein sequence: CASSEALRYLAGAKNIQYF.